These 5 T cell receptor beta chains were sequenced from one sample in a study of response to subunit inactivated influenza vaccine. TCRdb re-derived calls from the RT-PCR reads in MiXCR, one entry per CDR3 protein. The data contain hundreds of thousands of distinct CDR3 sequences, around 13% of them singletons. The material sequenced was PBMCs from blood, taken 14 to 15 days before vaccination. These receptors came from a man aged 45-65 years who received an inactivated influenza vaccine.

The J gene is TRBJ1-2, the V gene TRBV6-1, with 12 bases matching TRBD1. Germline-derived CDR1 and CDR2 are MNHNS and SASEGT. V shed 5 bases and J 3 bases; nucleotides not matched to a gene: 4. The CDR3 has 15 residues. The CDR3 coding sequence is TGTGCCAGCAGTCAAGGGACAGGGGGCCACTATGGCTACACCTTC. It yields the protein CASSQGTGGHYGYTF.

Of note for this clonotype: A read error is possible here, since a much larger clone lies one base away. The chain has TRBV7-9 and TRBJ1-5; D call uncertain. The CDR3 extends over 13 amino acids. From germline, CDR1 is SEHNR and CDR2 FQNEAQ (reference sequence). CDR3 DNA sequence: TGTGCCAGCAGCATAGCGGAAACCGCGCCCCAGCATTTT. Encoded protein: CASSIAETAPQHF.

This rearrangement joins TRBV5-1 to TRBJ2-7, with 10 bases matching TRBD1. The V gene end was trimmed by 2 bases and the J gene end by 0 bases; junction bases not matched to a gene: 2. Per germline, CDR1 SGHRS and CDR2 YFSETQ. This CDR3 has 15 residues. CDR3: CASSFRQGASYEQYF. The CDR3 nucleotides are TGCGCCAGCAGCTTTCGACAGGGGGCCTCCTACGAGCAGTACTTC. Looking up the rest from reference TRBV5-1 and TRBJ2-7 gives the full variable domain: KAGVTQTPRYLIKTRGQQVTLSCSPISGHRSVSWYQQTPGQGLQFLFEYFSETQRNKGNFPGRFSGRQFSNSRSEMNVSTLELGDSALYLCASSFRQGASYEQYFGPGTRLTVT.

V usage is TRBV4-2 and J usage is TRBJ2-3; a possible D gene is TRBD2 (6 bases). CDR1 and CDR2 (germline): LGHNA, YNFKEQ. The CDR3 has 17 residues. V was trimmed by 2 bases and J by 9 bases, leaving 24 bases between them. For the CDR3, the DNA is TGTGCCAGCAGCCAACCCCCCGTGGGCGGGGCGGCCAAGACGCAGTATTTT. As protein: CASSQPPVGGAAKTQYF.

J is TRBJ2-7 and V is TRBV29-1, with D perhaps assigned TRBD1 or TRBD2 (6 bases each). The germline V gene encodes CDR1 SQVTM and CDR2 ANQGSEA. V lost 8 bases and J lost 5, with 13 bases in between. The length of the CDR3 is 11 residues. CDR3 amino acids: CSTRRGDEQYF. The CDR3 DNA follows: TGCAGCACAAGAAGGGGGGACGAGCAGTACTTC.